These 2 T cell receptor beta chains were all obtained from the same sample, sequenced in a study of OX40 agonist ivuxolimab in advanced cancers. Sequenced by immunoSEQ multiplex PCR; TCRdb stores in-frame clones only, minus some. This table holds around 80,000 clones, 65% to 90% found once. The sample was CD4+ or CD8+ T cells sorted from blood, taken in a trial of the OX40 agonist ivuxolimab. All receptors derive from an adult with an advanced solid tumor such as melanoma, head and neck, liver or kidney cancer.

The rearrangement uses TRBV2 and TRBJ1-4; D is possibly TRBD1 (6 bases). This CDR3 contains 18 residues. The ends were cut back, 11 bases at V and 0 bases at J, with 25 bases in the middle. The germline V gene encodes CDR1 SNHLY and CDR2 FYNNEI. The CDR3 region is CAGYYQMRGVATNEKLFF. CDR3 sequence (DNA): TGTGCCGGCTACTACCAAATGAGGGGGGTTGCAACTAATGAAAAACTGTTTTTT.

This chain joins TRBV4-2 and TRBJ1-5; D perhaps matches TRBD1 (6 bases). The CDR3 is 15 residues long. CDR1 and CDR2 from the germline V gene are LGHNA and YNFKEQ. V was clipped by 0 bases and J by 5 bases, with 11 bases between them. The CDR3 bases are TGTGCCAGCAGCCAAGAACAGGGCCGTTATCAGCCCCAGCATTTT. Translation: CASSQEQGRYQPQHF.